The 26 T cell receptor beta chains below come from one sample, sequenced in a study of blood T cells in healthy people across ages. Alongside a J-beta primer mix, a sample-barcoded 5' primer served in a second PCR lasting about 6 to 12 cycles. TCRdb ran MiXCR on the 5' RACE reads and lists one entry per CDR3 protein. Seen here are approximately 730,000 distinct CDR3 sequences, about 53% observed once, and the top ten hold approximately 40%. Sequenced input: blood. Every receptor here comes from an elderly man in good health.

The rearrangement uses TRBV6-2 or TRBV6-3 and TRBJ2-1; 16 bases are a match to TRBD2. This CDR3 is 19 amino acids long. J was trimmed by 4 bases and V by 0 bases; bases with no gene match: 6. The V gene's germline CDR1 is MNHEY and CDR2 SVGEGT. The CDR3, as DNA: TGTGCCAGCAGTTACTCGGGACTAGCGGGAGGGACGTTGTACAATGAGCAGTTCTTC. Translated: CASSYSGLAGGTLYNEQFF.

CDR3 bases: TGCAGTGCTAGAGGCCCGGAAAATCAGCCCCAGCATTTT. Translated, it gives CSARGPENQPQHF. The chain employs TRBV20-1 and TRBJ1-5, with no clear D. Per the germline V gene, CDR1 is DFQATT and CDR2 is SNEGSKA (reference sequence). V dropped 1 base and J dropped 4 bases, with 8 bases sitting between them. The CDR3 extends over 13 amino acids.

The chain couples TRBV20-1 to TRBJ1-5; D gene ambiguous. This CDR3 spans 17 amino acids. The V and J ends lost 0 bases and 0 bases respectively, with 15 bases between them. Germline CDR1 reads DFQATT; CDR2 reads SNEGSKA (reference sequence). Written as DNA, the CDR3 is TGCAGTGCTAGAGACCCGGTAGGGCGGAATAGCAATCAGCCCCAGCATTTT. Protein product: CSARDPVGRNSNQPQHF.

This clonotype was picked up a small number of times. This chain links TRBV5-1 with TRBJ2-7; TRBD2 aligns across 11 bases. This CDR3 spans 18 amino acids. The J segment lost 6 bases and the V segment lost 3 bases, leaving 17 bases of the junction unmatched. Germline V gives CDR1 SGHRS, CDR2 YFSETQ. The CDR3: CASSWVRVTSGTRREQYF. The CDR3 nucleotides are TGCGCCAGCAGCTGGGTAAGGGTGACTAGCGGGACGCGACGCGAGCAGTACTTC. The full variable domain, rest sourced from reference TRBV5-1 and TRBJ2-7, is KAGVTQTPRYLIKTRGQQVTLSCSPISGHRSVSWYQQTPGQGLQFLFEYFSETQRNKGNFPGRFSGRQFSNSRSEMNVSTLELGDSALYLCASSWVRVTSGTRREQYFGPGTRLTVT.

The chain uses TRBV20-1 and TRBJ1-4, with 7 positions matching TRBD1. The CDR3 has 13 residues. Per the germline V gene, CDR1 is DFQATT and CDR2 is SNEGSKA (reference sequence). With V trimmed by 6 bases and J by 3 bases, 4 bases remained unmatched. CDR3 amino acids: CSATTGPNEKLFF. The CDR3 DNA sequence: TGCAGTGCCACGACAGGGCCTAATGAAAAACTGTTTTTT.

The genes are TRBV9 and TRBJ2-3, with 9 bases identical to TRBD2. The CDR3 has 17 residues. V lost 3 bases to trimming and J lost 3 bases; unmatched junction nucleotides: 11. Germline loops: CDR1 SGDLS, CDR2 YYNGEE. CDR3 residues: CASSGPRTSVATDTQYF. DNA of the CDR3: TGTGCCAGCAGCGGCCCCCGGACTAGCGTTGCAACAGATACGCAGTATTTT.

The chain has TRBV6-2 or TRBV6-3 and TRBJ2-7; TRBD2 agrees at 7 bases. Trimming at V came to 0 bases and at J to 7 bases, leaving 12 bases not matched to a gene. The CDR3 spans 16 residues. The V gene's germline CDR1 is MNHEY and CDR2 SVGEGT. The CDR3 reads CASSYSLGEGLREQYF. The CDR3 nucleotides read TGTGCCAGCAGTTACTCGCTGGGGGAGGGCCTGCGGGAGCAGTACTTC.

CDR3 residues: CASSPRGGGTDTQYF. The DNA of the CDR3 is TGTGCCAGCAGCCCCAGGGGGGGTGGGACAGATACGCAGTATTTT. V is TRBV7-2 and J is TRBJ2-3, with D perhaps given as TRBD1 or TRBD2 (7 bases each). This CDR3 spans 15 amino acids. Germline CDR1 and CDR2: SGHTA and FQGNSA. The V end lost 5 bases, the J end lost 3 bases, and 15 bases lay between the germline ends.

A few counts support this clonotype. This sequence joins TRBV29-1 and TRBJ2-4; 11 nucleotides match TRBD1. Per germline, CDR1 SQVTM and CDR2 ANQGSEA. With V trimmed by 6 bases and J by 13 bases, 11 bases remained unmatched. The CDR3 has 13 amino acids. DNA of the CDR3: TGCAGCGTCGTAGGACAGGGGGCAAAAGAGCAGTACTTC. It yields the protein CSVVGQGAKEQYF.

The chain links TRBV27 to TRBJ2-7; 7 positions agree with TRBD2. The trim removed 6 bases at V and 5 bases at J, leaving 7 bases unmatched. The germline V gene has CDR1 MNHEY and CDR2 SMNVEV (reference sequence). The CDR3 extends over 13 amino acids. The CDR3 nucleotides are TGTGCCAGCAGCGGGGGGTTCCCCCACGAGCAGTACTTC. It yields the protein CASSGGFPHEQYF.

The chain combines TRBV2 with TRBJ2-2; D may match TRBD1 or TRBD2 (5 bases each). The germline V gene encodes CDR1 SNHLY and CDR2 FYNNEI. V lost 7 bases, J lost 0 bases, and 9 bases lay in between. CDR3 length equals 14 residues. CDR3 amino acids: CASMGTANTGELFF. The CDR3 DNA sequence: TGTGCCAGCATGGGGACGGCGAACACCGGGGAGCTGTTTTTT.

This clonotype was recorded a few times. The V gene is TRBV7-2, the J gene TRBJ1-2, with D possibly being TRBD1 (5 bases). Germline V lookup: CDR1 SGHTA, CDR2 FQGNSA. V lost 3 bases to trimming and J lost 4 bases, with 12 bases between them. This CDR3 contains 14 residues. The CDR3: CASSFAGKSYGYTF. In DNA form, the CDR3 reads TGTGCCAGCAGCTTTGCAGGGAAAAGCTATGGCTACACCTTC.

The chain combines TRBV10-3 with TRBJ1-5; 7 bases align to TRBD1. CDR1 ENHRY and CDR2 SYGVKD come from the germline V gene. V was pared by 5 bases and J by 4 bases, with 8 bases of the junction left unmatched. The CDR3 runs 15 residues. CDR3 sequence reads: CAISPRDSQNQPQHF. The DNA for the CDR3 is TGTGCCATCAGTCCCCGGGACAGCCAAAATCAGCCCCAGCATTTT.

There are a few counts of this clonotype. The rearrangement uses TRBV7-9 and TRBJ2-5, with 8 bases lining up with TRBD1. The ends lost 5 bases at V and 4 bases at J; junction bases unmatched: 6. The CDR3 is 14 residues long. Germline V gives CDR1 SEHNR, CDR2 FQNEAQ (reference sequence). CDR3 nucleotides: TGTGCCAGCAGCACTGGACAGGGCGCAGAGACCCAGTACTTC. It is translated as CASSTGQGAETQYF.

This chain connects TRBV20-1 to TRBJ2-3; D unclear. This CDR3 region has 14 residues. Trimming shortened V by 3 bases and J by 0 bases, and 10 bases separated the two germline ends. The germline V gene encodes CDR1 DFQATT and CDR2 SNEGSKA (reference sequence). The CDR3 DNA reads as TGCAGTGCTAGCTCGGTCTTAAGCACAGATACGCAGTATTTT. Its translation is CSASSVLSTDTQYF.

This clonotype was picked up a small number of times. CDR3 coding DNA: TGTGCCAGCAGCCAACGCGCGGGAGGCCACGAGCAGTACTTC. Translated, it gives CASSQRAGGHEQYF. The chain joins TRBV14 to TRBJ2-7; 8 bases agree with TRBD2. Germline lookup yields CDR1 SGHDN and CDR2 FVKESK. V trimming: 2 bases; J trimming: 5 bases; junction bases outside the gene matches: 5. The CDR3 loop spans 14 amino acids.

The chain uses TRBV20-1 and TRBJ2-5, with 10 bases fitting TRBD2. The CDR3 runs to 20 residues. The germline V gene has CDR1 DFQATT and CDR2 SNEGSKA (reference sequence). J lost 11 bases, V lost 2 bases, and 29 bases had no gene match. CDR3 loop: CSARTPSLAGQTSSYNGQYF. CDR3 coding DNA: TGCAGTGCTAGAACCCCATCACTAGCGGGGCAGACTTCCTCCTACAATGGGCAGTACTTC.

CDR3: CASSWVPQETQYF. The CDR3 coding sequence is TGTGCCAGCAGCTGGGTCCCTCAAGAGACCCAGTACTTC. J is TRBJ2-5 and V is TRBV3-1; D remains ambiguous. The CDR3 consists of 13 residues. Trimming took off 5 bases at V and 2 bases at J, with 9 bases between the two ends. Germline values: CDR1 LGHDT, CDR2 YNNKEL (reference sequence).

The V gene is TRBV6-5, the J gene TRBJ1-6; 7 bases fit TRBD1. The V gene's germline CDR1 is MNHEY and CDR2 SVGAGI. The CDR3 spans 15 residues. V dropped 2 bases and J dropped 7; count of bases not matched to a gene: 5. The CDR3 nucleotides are TGTGCCAGCAGTTACGGACAGGATCACAATTCACCCCTCCACTTT. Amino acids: CASSYGQDHNSPLHF.

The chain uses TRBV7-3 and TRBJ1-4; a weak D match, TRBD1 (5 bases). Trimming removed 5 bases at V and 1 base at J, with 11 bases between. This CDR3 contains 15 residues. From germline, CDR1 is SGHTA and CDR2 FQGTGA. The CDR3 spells CASSLHGGTNEKLFF. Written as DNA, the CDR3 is TGTGCCAGCAGCCTTCACGGGGGAACTAATGAAAAACTGTTTTTT.

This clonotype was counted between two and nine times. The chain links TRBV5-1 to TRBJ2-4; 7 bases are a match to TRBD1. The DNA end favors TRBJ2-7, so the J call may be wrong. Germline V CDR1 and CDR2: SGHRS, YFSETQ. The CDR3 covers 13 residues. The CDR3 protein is CASSPTGIYEQYF. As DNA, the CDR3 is TGCGCCAGCAGCCCGACAGGGATTTACGAGCAGTACTTC.

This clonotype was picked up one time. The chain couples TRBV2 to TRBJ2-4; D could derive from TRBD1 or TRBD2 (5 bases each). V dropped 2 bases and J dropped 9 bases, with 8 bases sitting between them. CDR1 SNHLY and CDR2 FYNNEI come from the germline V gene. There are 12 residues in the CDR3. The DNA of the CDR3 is TGTGCCAGCAGTGAAAGGGGAGTCATTCAGTACTTC. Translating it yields CASSERGVIQYF.

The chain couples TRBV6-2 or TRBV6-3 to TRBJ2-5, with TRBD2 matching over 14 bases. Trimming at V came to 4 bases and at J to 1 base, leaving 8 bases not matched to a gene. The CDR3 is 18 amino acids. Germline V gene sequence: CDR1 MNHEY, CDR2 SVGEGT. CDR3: CASSFGTSGRASQETQYF. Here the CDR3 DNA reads TGTGCCAGCAGTTTCGGGACTAGCGGGAGAGCTTCCCAAGAGACCCAGTACTTC.

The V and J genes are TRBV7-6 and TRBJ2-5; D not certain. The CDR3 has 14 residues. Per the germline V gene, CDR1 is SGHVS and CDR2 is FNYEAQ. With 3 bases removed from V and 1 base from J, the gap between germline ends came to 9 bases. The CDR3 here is CASSFPGTQETQYF. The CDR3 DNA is TGTGCCAGCAGCTTCCCAGGTACCCAAGAGACCCAGTACTTC.

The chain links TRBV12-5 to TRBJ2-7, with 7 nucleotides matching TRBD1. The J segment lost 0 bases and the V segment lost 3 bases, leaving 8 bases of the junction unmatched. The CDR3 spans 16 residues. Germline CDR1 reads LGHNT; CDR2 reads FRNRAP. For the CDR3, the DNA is TGTGCTAGTGGTTTACCCACCGGGACAGCCTCCTACGAGCAGTACTTC. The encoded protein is CASGLPTGTASYEQYF.

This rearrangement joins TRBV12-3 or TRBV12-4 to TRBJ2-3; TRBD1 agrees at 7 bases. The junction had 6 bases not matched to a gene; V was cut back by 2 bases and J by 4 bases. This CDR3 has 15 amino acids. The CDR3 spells CASSLRRQGADTQYF. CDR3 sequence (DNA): TGTGCCAGCAGTTTACGGAGACAGGGCGCAGATACGCAGTATTTT.